The rows below give T cell receptor beta chains drawn from one sample of a study of CXCR3-negative and CXCR3-positive naive CD8 T cells. TCRdb re-called the 5' RACE reads, yielding one record per CDR3 amino acid sequence without DNA. This table holds 100,000 to 150,000 distinct CDR3 sequences. The material sequenced was naive CXCR3- CD8+ T cells from blood. The origin of the receptors is a human donor in good health. Some clones in this sample may be carry-over from other donors' samples. CDR3s include the opening cysteine and the closing phenylalanine or tryptophan.

>TRBV12-3/TRBV12-4|TRBJ2-3
CASSLETGGVTQYF
>TRBV7-9|TRBJ2-7
CASSLASVHEQYF
>TRBV15|TRBJ2-3
CATSRVTGSTDTQYF
>TRBV5-6|TRBJ1-1
CASSSIRGGLEAFF
>TRBV29-1|TRBJ2-7
CSVVRTGPYYEQYF
>TRBV20-1|TRBJ1-2
CSARRDYRYGYTF
>TRBV4-1|TRBJ2-1
CASSQDHGVSYNEQFF
>TRBV5-1|TRBJ2-7
CASSSRDPYYEQYF
>TRBV19|TRBJ2-7
CASSIWRGSSYEQYF
>TRBV7-3|TRBJ2-1
CASSPGTGSVNEQFF
>TRBV29-1|TRBJ2-1
CSVGGVSGRPANEQFF
>TRBV7-9|TRBJ2-2
CASSLPDLTGELFF
>TRBV5-1|TRBJ1-1
CASSLWTGGSPEAFF
>TRBV4-1|TRBJ1-1
CASSQENTEAFF
>TRBV7-9|TRBJ2-2
CASSFVGANTGELFF
>TRBV9|TRBJ2-1
CASSVGDTDLLDEQFF
>TRBV28|TRBJ2-1
CASCGRLYNEQFF
>TRBV5-6|TRBJ2-1
CASTYLTGYGSFF
>TRBV29-1|TRBJ1-1
CSVARFDTEAFF
>TRBV7-2|TRBJ2-2
CASSSGPKRANTGELFF
>TRBV15|TRBJ2-1
CATSRDREGRDNEQFF
>TRBV11-2|TRBJ1-1
CASSLLRLDIENTEAFF
>TRBV5-4|TRBJ2-1
CASSGRSSYNEQFF
>TRBV9|TRBJ2-2
CASRTGGTGELFF
>TRBV7-9|TRBJ2-3
CASSFLSDTQYF
>TRBV12-3/TRBV12-4|TRBJ2-1
CASSSGQGARNEQFF
>TRBV11-2|TRBJ2-1
CASSLLRGLDSYNEQFF
>TRBV20-1|TRBJ1-5
CSANNQGIGNQPQHF
>TRBV20-1|TRBJ2-3
CSARQLAGITDTQYF
>TRBV15|TRBJ1-1
CATSRRDRDAFF
>TRBV7-2|TRBJ1-5
CASSLEGAYQPQHF
>TRBV21-1|TRBJ1-5
CASSKDGSGYSNQPQHF
>TRBV18|TRBJ2-7
CASSPQDSTPEAYEQYF
>TRBV20-1|TRBJ2-2
CSASGVSSDTGELFF
>TRBV11-1|TRBJ2-1
CASSFPYPENEQFF
>TRBV7-8|TRBJ1-5
CASSLDTGYGNQPQHF
>TRBV28|TRBJ2-7
CASSDRTDAYEQYF
>TRBV21-1|TRBJ2-7
CASSKGGGMTGGRDLLYEQYF
>TRBV28|TRBJ2-3
CASSPTSGRPWDTQYF
>TRBV19|TRBJ1-1
CASSIRSSGTEAFF
>TRBV7-9|TRBJ1-1
CASRIYDEAFF
>TRBV5-6|TRBJ2-5
CASSLHGTFKQETQYF
>TRBV2|TRBJ2-5
CASSEARQGRETQYF
>TRBV28|TRBJ2-6
CASSKPGANVLTF
>TRBV7-3|TRBJ2-5
CASGVAGVRGETQYF
>TRBV28|TRBJ2-1
CASSAGNNEQFF
>TRBV10-3|TRBJ2-7
CAISEGNVIEQYF
>TRBV2|TRBJ2-7
CASSGRQTYEQYF
>TRBV12-3/TRBV12-4|TRBJ2-1
CASSLGHPEQFF
>TRBV11-2|TRBJ2-7
CASSVRVIEQYF
>TRBV12-3/TRBV12-4|TRBJ1-5
CASSQNNNQPQHF
>TRBV3-1|TRBJ1-1
CASSQPQGPEAFF
>TRBV4-2|TRBJ2-1
CASSAMDYNEQFF
>TRBV2|TRBJ2-7
CASRGTSGYTYEQYF
>TRBV9|TRBJ1-5
CASSAAGTGGQPQHF
>TRBV11-3|TRBJ2-3
CASSLDGTSADTQYF